These T cell receptor beta chains were read from a single sample in a study of persistence of HIV-infected CD4 T cells. These TCRs are of unknown antigen specificity. The method was immunoSEQ multiplex PCR; TCRdb's version includes in-frame clones alone and lacks a portion of them. The sample holds about 39,000 clones, more than 70% seen once. The source was cultured CD4+ T cells from PBMCs, collected from a patient who received antiretroviral therapy. These receptors were taken from an adult with HIV. The donor label of this sample is uncertain. The CDR3 runs from the conserved cysteine through the conserved F or W. Fields, in order: clone size, V gene, J gene, D gene, CDR3 DNA, CDR3 protein. The D gene is left open where the match is weak. Rows may omit the clone size; those that give it use once, few, many or a size class.

few,TRBV10-3,TRBJ2-7,-,TGTGCCATCAGTGACCCGCCCCTCTGGGGGTCCTACGAGCAGTACTTC,CAISDPPLWGSYEQYF
-,TRBV5-1,TRBJ1-2,TRBD1,TGCGCCAGCAGCGTGGACAGGGGCAGCTATGGCTACACCTTC,CASSVDRGSYGYTF
-,TRBV7-2,TRBJ1-2,TRBD1,TGTGCCAGCAGCTTCGGACAGGGTAGTAACTATGGCTACACCTTC,CASSFGQGSNYGYTF
-,TRBV6-1,TRBJ1-6,-,TGTGCCAGCAGTGAAAGAGTCAGGGCGAGCTCCTATAATTCACCCCTCCACTTT,CASSERVRASSYNSPLHF
-,TRBV29-1,TRBJ1-4,-,TGCGCGGGGAGGGGAGACAGCCCAACTAATGAAAAACTGTTTTTT,CAGRGDSPTNEKLFF
few,TRBV3-1/TRBV3-2,TRBJ1-2,-,TGTGCCAGCAAGGGACAAGCCTATGGCTACACCTTC,CASKGQAYGYTF
-,TRBV7-9,TRBJ2-3,TRBD2,TGTGCCAGCAGCTTAGCGGGGGGGAAGGGCACAGATACGCAGTATTTT,CASSLAGGKGTDTQYF
-,TRBV6-4,TRBJ1-6,-,TGTGCCAGCAACAGGACAGCCTCACCCCTCCACTTT,CASNRTASPLHF
-,TRBV5-1,TRBJ2-2,-,TGCGCCAGCAGCTTGGTGGCGACCGGGGAGCTGTTTTTT,CASSLVATGELFF
-,TRBV7-8,TRBJ2-2,-,TGTGCCAGCAGATGGGACCGCGCGAACACCGGGGAGCTGTTTTTT,CASRWDRANTGELFF
-,TRBV27,TRBJ2-1,TRBD2,TGTGCCAGCAGACTAGCGGGGGGTGAGAATGAGCAGTTCTTC,CASRLAGGENEQFF
-,TRBV6-5,TRBJ2-2,-,TGTGCCAGCCGCCCCGGGGGTTCGAACACCGGGGAGCTGTTTTTT,CASRPGGSNTGELFF
few,TRBV9,TRBJ2-6,TRBD2,TGTGCCAGCAGCGTAGCTGGGGGGGGTGCTGGGGCCAACGTCCTGACTTTC,CASSVAGGGAGANVLTF
-,TRBV5-1,TRBJ1-2,-,TGCGCCAGCAGCTCGGGGACGGCTCCATATGGCTACACCTTC,CASSSGTAPYGYTF
-,TRBV5-1,TRBJ2-3,-,TGCGCCAGCAGGGGGGACAACACAGATACGCAGTATTTT,CASRGDNTDTQYF
-,TRBV3-1/TRBV3-2,TRBJ2-1,-,TGTGCCAGCAGCCCCGACTGGTACAATGAGCAGTTCTTC,CASSPDWYNEQFF
-,TRBV4-1,TRBJ2-1,-,TGCGCCAGCAGCCAAGCACGTACAGGTCGTAACAATGAGCAGTTCTTC,CASSQARTGRNNEQFF
-,TRBV12-3/TRBV12-4,TRBJ1-2,-,TGTGCCAGCAGTTTCTACTATGGCTACACCTTC,CASSFYYGYTF
few,TRBV2,TRBJ1-6,-,TGTGCCAGCAGTGAAGAGAGTTTATCCTATAATTCACCCCTCCACTTT,CASSEESLSYNSPLHF
-,TRBV6-5,TRBJ1-4,-,TGTGCCAGCGCGGGAAGGGGAGAGAATGAAAAACTGTTTTTT,CASAGRGENEKLFF
-,TRBV29-1,TRBJ1-5,-,TGCAGCGCCGCGACAGAGTATAGCAATCAGCCCCAGCATTTT,CSAATEYSNQPQHF
-,TRBV7-8,TRBJ2-7,TRBD2,TGTGCCAGCAGCCCCGGGACTAGCGGGGGACTCGAGCAGTACTTC,CASSPGTSGGLEQYF
once,TRBV27,TRBJ1-5,TRBD1,TGTGCCAGCAGTTTAACCCCAGGGGGGGGCCGCAATCAGCCCCAGCATTTT,CASSLTPGGGRNQPQHF
-,TRBV6-1,TRBJ1-5,-,TGTGCCAGCAGAGAAGGTGTTAGCAATCAGCCCCAGCATTTT,CASREGVSNQPQHF
-,TRBV12-5,TRBJ1-3,TRBD1,TGTGCTAGTGGTTTGCTAGACAGGGATGGAAACACCATATATTTT,CASGLLDRDGNTIYF
-,TRBV2,TRBJ1-2,TRBD1,TGTGCCACTCGACAGGGGCCTAACTATGGCTACACCTTC,CATRQGPNYGYTF
-,TRBV2,TRBJ1-5,TRBD1,TGTGCCAGCAGAGCCAAGCAGGGGGCTGGGCAGCCCCAGCATTTT,CASRAKQGAGQPQHF
-,TRBV12-3/TRBV12-4,TRBJ2-1,TRBD1,TGTGCCAGCATCGGGACAGGGAATGAGCAGTTCTTC,CASIGTGNEQFF
-,TRBV5-5,TRBJ1-6,-,TGTGCCAGCAGCTTGGATCCAGCCACTTATAATTCACCCCTCCACTTT,CASSLDPATYNSPLHF
-,TRBV27,TRBJ2-1,TRBD2,TGTGCCAGCAGTCCCAGGACTAGTTCCTACAATGAGCAGTTCTTC,CASSPRTSSYNEQFF
-,TRBV7-8,TRBJ2-2,-,TGTGCCAGCAGCTTAGAAGCGCCTTTTTTACCGGGGCTGTTTTTT,CASSLEAPFLPGLFF
-,TRBV2,TRBJ2-7,-,TGTGCCAGCAGTGGGGGAATGATTACCTACGAGCAGTACTTC,CASSGGMITYEQYF
-,TRBV3-1/TRBV3-2,TRBJ1-3,TRBD1,TGTGCCAGCAGCCGCGGGACAGGCTCTGGAAACACCATATATTTT,CASSRGTGSGNTIYF
-,TRBV19,TRBJ1-5,-,TGTGCCAGTAGTATTTATGGGGACAATCAGCCCCAGCATTTT,CASSIYGDNQPQHF
-,TRBV2,TRBJ2-1,TRBD2,TGTGCCAGCAGCACTAGAACTAGCGATGAGCAGTTCTTC,CASSTRTSDEQFF
-,TRBV7-9,TRBJ2-3,-,TGTGCCAGCAGCCGACGGCCGGTGGGGGGAAACACAGATACGCAGTATTTT,CASSRRPVGGNTDTQYF
few,TRBV18,TRBJ2-5,-,TGTGCCAGCTCAAAAGACCAGGGGCAAGAGACCCAGTACTTC,CASSKDQGQETQYF
-,TRBV7-3,TRBJ2-2,-,TGTGCCAGCAGCTTAAACACGAACACCGGGGAGCTGTTTTTT,CASSLNTNTGELFF
-,TRBV5-1,TRBJ1-5,-,TGCGCCAGCAGCTTGGAAGGGAAATCCAATCAGCCCCAGCATTTT,CASSLEGKSNQPQHF